This T cell receptor beta chain was recorded in a study of cytomegalovirus exposure and HLA in healthy donors. Method: immunoSEQ multiplex PCR; TCRdb's copy keeps in-frame clones and lacks some. The table lists about 73,000 clones, about 95% of them singletons, with less than 4% in the top ten. The CDR3 spans 16 residues. Looked up from germline, CDR1 is LNHDA and CDR2 is SQIVND (reference sequence). Trimming took 6 bases from V and 3 from J; bases not matched to a gene: 7. The chain links TRBV19 to TRBJ2-1; TRBD2 agrees at 11 bases. The sample comprised PBMCs. This receptor was taken from a young man in good health and CMV-seronegative. The CDR3 is CASSISGGALYNEQFF. The DNA for the CDR3 is TGTGCCAGTAGCATTAGCGGGGGGGCCCTCTACAATGAGCAGTTCTTC.